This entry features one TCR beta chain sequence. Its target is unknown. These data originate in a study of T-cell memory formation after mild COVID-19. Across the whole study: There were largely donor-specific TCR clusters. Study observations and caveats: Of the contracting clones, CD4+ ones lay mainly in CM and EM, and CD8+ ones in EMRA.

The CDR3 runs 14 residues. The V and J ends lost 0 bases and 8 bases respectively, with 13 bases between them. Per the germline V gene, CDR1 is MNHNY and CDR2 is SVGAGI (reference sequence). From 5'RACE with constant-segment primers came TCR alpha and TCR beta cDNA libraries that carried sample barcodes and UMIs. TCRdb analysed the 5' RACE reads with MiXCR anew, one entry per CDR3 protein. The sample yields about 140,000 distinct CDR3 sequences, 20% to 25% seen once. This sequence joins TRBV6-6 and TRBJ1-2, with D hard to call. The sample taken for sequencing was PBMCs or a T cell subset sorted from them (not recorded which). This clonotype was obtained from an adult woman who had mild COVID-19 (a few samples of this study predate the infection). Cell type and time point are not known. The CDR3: CASSYSIPGTGYTF. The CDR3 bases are TGTGCCAGCAGTTACTCGATTCCAGGTACCGGCTACACCTTC.